This is a list of T cell receptor beta chains from one sample in a study of blood T cell repertoires in COVID-19. Using immunoSEQ multiplex PCR, the repertoire was profiled, and TCRdb retains in-frame clones only, with some absent. Among about 190,000 clones listed, around 90% were seen once. Sequenced sample: peripheral blood. These receptors were obtained from a man aged 50-59 years with acute or convalescent COVID-19. Each CDR3 is given with its conserved first and last residue. A D gene is named only where the DNA matches it firmly. Clone size is given for some rows only: seen once, a few or many times, or a class if the clone is expanded.

clone size: .
V gene: TRBV5-6
D gene: .
J gene: TRBJ1-4
CDR3 DNA: TGTGCCAGCAGCAAGATCGACAATCTTAATGAAAAACTGTTTTTT
CDR3 protein: CASSKIDNLNEKLFF

clone size: .
V gene: TRBV27
D gene: TRBD2
J gene: TRBJ2-2
CDR3 DNA: TGTGCCAGCAGCCGGCGACTAGCGGGGGGGCCAGTAACCGGGGAGCTGTTTTTT
CDR3 protein: CASSRRLAGGPVTGELFF

clone size: .
V gene: TRBV7-2
D gene: TRBD2
J gene: TRBJ2-5
CDR3 DNA: TGTGCCAGCAGCGGGTCCGGGACTAGTATAGAGACCCAGTACTTC
CDR3 protein: CASSGSGTSIETQYF

clone size: .
V gene: TRBV9
D gene: .
J gene: TRBJ2-1
CDR3 DNA: TGTGCCAGCAGCCCCCATAGATACTCCTACAATGAGCAGTTCTTC
CDR3 protein: CASSPHRYSYNEQFF

clone size: .
V gene: TRBV19
D gene: .
J gene: TRBJ1-2
CDR3 DNA: TGTGCCAGTAGTATCGGGGTCGGGGATATCAACTATGGCTACACCTTC
CDR3 protein: CASSIGVGDINYGYTF

clone size: .
V gene: TRBV7-3
D gene: .
J gene: TRBJ2-3
CDR3 DNA: TGTGCCAGCATCGAACAGGGAGTTATAGATACGCAGTATTTT
CDR3 protein: CASIEQGVIDTQYF

clone size: .
V gene: TRBV20-1
D gene: .
J gene: TRBJ2-2
CDR3 DNA: TGCAGTGCTAGCGGGAGCGGGGAGCTGTTTTTT
CDR3 protein: CSASGSGELFF

clone size: .
V gene: TRBV24-1
D gene: .
J gene: TRBJ2-1
CDR3 DNA: TGTGCCACCAGTGATCCGGGACTCAGCTACAATGAGCAGTTCTTC
CDR3 protein: CATSDPGLSYNEQFF

clone size: .
V gene: TRBV2
D gene: TRBD1
J gene: TRBJ1-1
CDR3 DNA: TGTGCCAGCAGTGAAGGGACAGGGAGCATAGAAGCTTTCTTT
CDR3 protein: CASSEGTGSIEAFF

clone size: .
V gene: TRBV3-1/TRBV3-2
D gene: .
J gene: TRBJ2-3
CDR3 DNA: TGTGCCAGCAGCCAAAGCACCGTTACGCAGTATTTT
CDR3 protein: CASSQSTVTQYF

clone size: .
V gene: TRBV6-1
D gene: .
J gene: TRBJ1-4
CDR3 DNA: TGTGCCAGCAGTGAGGATAGGGCAGGGGAAAAACTGTTTTTT
CDR3 protein: CASSEDRAGEKLFF

clone size: .
V gene: TRBV6-2/TRBV6-3
D gene: .
J gene: TRBJ2-5
CDR3 DNA: TGTGCCAGCAGTGACAGGACTAGAGAGACCCAGTACTTC
CDR3 protein: CASSDRTRETQYF

clone size: few
V gene: TRBV9
D gene: TRBD1
J gene: TRBJ1-6
CDR3 DNA: TGTGCCAGCAGTCGAGGGGGCCCCTATAATTCACCCCTCCACTTT
CDR3 protein: CASSRGGPYNSPLHF

clone size: .
V gene: TRBV9
D gene: TRBD2
J gene: TRBJ2-3
CDR3 DNA: TGTGCCAGCAGCGTAGGTGGAGGGACTAGCGGAGATACGCAGTATTTT
CDR3 protein: CASSVGGGTSGDTQYF

clone size: .
V gene: TRBV5-5
D gene: .
J gene: TRBJ1-5
CDR3 DNA: TGTGCCAGCAGCTTGATTATCGGAGGGCTTCGTCAGCCCCAGCATTTT
CDR3 protein: CASSLIIGGLRQPQHF